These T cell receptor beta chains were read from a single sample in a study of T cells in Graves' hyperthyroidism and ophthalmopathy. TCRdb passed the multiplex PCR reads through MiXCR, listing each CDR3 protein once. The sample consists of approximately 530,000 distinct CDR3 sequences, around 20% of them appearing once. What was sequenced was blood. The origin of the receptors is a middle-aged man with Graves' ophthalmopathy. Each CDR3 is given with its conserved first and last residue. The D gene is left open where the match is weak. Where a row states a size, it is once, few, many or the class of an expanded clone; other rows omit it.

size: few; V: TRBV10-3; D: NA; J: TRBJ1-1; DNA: TGTGCCATCAGTGAAGGCCTCATGAACACTGAAGCTTTCTTT; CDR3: CAISEGLMNTEAFF
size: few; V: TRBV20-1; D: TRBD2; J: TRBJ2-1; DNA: TGCAGCACACGAACCGGGACTAGCGACTATGAGCAGTTCTTC; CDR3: CSTRTGTSDYEQFF
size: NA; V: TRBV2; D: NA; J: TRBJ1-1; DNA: TGTGCCAGCAGAAAACAGGTTAAGGACACTGAAGCTTTCTTT; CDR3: CASRKQVKDTEAFF
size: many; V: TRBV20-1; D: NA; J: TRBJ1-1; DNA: TGCAGTGCTAGAGCTGGCGCGTCCGGGGGCACTGAAGCTTTCTTT; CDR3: CSARAGASGGTEAFF
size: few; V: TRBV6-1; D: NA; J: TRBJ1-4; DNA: TGTGCCAGCAGTCCTGGCCGGGGTTTTGAAAAACTGTTTTTT; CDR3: CASSPGRGFEKLFF
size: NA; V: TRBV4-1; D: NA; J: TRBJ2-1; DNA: TGCGCCAGCAGCCTCATGCCGGCGAGCGGCGAGCAGTTCTTC; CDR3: CASSLMPASGEQFF
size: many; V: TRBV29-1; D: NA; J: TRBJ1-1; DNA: TGCAGCGTTCCTCCCAACACTGAAGCTTTCTTT; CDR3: CSVPPNTEAFF
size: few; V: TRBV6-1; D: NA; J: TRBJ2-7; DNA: TGTACCAGCAGTCGCCAGGGGCCTACAGTGGAGCAGTACTTC; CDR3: CTSSRQGPTVEQYF
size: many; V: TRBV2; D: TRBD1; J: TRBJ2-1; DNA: TGTGCCAGCAGTCCGGGACAGGGGGTCAATGAGCAGTTCTTC; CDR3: CASSPGQGVNEQFF
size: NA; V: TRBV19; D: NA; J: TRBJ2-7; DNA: TGTGCCAGTAGTATCTTCCCGGGAACCACCTACGAGCAGTACTTC; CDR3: CASSIFPGTTYEQYF
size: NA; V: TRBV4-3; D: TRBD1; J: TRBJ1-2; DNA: TGCGCCAGCAGCCGCGGGCGACTTACCGGGACAGCCTTCTATGGCTACACCTTC; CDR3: CASSRGRLTGTAFYGYTF
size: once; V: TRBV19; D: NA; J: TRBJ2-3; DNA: TGTGCCAGTAGTTCCCTAGGAGCGCGGGGCACAGATACGCAGTATTTT; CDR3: CASSSLGARGTDTQYF
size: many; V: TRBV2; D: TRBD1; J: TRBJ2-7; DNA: TGTGCCAGCACGACAGGGTTCGTGGACGAGCAGTACTTC; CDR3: CASTTGFVDEQYF
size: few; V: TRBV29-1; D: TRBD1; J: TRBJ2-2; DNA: TGCAGCGTTGCTACCGGGACAGGGGAGACCGGGGAGCTGTTTTTT; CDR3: CSVATGTGETGELFF
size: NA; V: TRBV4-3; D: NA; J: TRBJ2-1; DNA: TGCGCCAGCAGCCAAGATTTGGAGGCAGGGCCGGGGGATGAGCAGTTCTTC; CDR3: CASSQDLEAGPGDEQFF
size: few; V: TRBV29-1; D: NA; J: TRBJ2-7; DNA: TGCAGCGTTGACTCCGGGACTCACTCCTACGAGCAGTACTTC; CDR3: CSVDSGTHSYEQYF
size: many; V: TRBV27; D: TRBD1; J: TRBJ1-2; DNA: TGTGCCAGCAGTTTATCCCCAGGGGGAATAAATGGCTACACCTTC; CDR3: CASSLSPGGINGYTF
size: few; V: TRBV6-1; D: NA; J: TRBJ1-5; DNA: TGTGCCAGCAGTCGGGTGGATCAGCCCCAGCATTTT; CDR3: CASSRVDQPQHF
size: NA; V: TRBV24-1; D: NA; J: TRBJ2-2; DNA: TGTGCCACCAGTGACCCCGTCAGGGGCACCGGGGAGCTGTTTTTT; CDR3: CATSDPVRGTGELFF
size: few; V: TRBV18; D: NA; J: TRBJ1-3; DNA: TGTGCCAGCTCACCACTCCGCACACTCTCTGGAAACACCATATATTTT; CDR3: CASSPLRTLSGNTIYF
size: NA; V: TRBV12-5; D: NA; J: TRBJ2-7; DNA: TGTGCTAGTGGCCAACAGGAGTTAGCCTACGAGCAGTACTTC; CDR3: CASGQQELAYEQYF
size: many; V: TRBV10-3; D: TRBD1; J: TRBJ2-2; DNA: TGTGCCACCCTGACAGGGACGAACACCGGGGAGCTGTTTTTT; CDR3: CATLTGTNTGELFF
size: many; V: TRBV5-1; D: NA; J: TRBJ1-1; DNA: TGCGCCAGCAGGATGGGGGACACTGAAGCTTTCTTT; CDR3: CASRMGDTEAFF
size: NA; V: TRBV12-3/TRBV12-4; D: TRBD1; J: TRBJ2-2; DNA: TGTGCCAGCAGTCTACTCTCGACAGGGCGGTCCGGGGAGCTGTTTTTT; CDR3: CASSLLSTGRSGELFF
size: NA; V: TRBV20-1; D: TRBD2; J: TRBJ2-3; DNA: TGCAGTAGAGTGGGGGCTAGCGGGGGTAGGGTAGATACGCAGTATTTT; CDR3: CSRVGASGGRVDTQYF
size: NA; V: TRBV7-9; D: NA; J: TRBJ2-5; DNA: TGTGCCAGTAGTACTAGAGCTCAAGAGACCCAGTACTTC; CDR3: CASSTRAQETQYF
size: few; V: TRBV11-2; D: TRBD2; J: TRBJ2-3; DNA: TGTGCCAGCGGATACCCCCCTACCGGGACTAGCGGGAGTTTAGATACGCAGTATTTT; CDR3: CASGYPPTGTSGSLDTQYF
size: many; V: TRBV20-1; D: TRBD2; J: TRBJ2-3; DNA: TGCAGTGCTAGAGGGGTAGCGGGACACCAGTATTTT; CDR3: CSARGVAGHQYF
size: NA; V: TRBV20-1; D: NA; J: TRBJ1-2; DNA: TGCAGTGCTAGAGATCAGCCGAGGACTGGCTACACCTTC; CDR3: CSARDQPRTGYTF
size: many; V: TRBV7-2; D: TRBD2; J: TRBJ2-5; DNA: TGTGCCAGCAGCTCCGTAGCGGGAGCTGAGACCCAGTACTTC; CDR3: CASSSVAGAETQYF
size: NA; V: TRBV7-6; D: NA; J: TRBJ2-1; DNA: TGTGCCAGCAGGGACATGAACAATGAGCAGTTCTTC; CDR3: CASRDMNNEQFF
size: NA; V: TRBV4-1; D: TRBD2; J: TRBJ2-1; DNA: TGCGCCAGCAGCCCCCTTAGCGGGACGTCCTACAATGAGCAGTTCTTC; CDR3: CASSPLSGTSYNEQFF
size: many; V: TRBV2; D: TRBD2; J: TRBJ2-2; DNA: TGTGCCAGCAGGCCAGCGGGAGGGGCGGCCGGGGAGCTGTTTTTT; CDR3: CASRPAGGAAGELFF
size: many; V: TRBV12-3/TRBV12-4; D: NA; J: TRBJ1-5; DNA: TGTGCCAGCAGTTTAGTCGACAGTTCGCCCCAGCATTTT; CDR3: CASSLVDSSPQHF
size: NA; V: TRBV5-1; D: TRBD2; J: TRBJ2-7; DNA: TGCGCCAGCAGCTCACCGACTAACCCAACTAGCGGGACCCTCTTGCTTTCCTACGAGCAGTACTTC; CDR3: CASSSPTNPTSGTLLLSYEQYF
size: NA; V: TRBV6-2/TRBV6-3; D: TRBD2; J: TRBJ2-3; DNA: TGTGCCAGCAGTATCTCTCGGGGGGTGACAGATACGCAGTATTTT; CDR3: CASSISRGVTDTQYF
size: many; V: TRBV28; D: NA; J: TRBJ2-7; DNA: TGTGCCAGCAGTTTTGGACAGCACAGACCCCGATCCTACGAGCAGTACTTC; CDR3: CASSFGQHRPRSYEQYF
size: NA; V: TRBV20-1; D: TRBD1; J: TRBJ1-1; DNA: TGCAGTGCCCCCAGGGGGGGGGGCAACACTGAAGCTTTCTTT; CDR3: CSAPRGGGNTEAFF
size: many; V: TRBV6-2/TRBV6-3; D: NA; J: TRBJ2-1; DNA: TGTGCCAGCGTAGACCCGAACAATGAGCAGTTCTTC; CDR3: CASVDPNNEQFF
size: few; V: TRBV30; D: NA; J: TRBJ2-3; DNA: TGTGCCTGGAGTACGACATGGAGTCGGGGCACAGATACGCAGTATTTT; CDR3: CAWSTTWSRGTDTQYF
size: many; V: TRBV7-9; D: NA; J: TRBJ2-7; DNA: TGTGCCAGCAGAATCAACCGACAGGAGCAGTACTTC; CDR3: CASRINRQEQYF
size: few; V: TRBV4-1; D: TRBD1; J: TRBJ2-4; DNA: TGCGCCAGCAGCCAGCCGGGACAGGGTGGCAAAAACATTCAGTACTTC; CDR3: CASSQPGQGGKNIQYF
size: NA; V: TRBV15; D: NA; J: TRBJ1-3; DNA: TGTGCCACCAGCAGAGATACCCAGCCTGGAGACACCATATATTTT; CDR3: CATSRDTQPGDTIYF
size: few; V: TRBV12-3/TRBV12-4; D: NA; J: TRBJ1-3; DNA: TGTGCCAGCAGTTTAGCGGCCAGCCATTCTGGAAACACCATATATTTT; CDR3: CASSLAASHSGNTIYF
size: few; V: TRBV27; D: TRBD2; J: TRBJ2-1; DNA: TGTGCCAGCATCGGGGGGGCGGTGAGGAGGGATGAGCAGTTCTTC; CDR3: CASIGGAVRRDEQFF
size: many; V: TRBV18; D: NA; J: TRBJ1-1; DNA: TGTGCCAGCTCACTCCTAGGGGTGCCGGCGAACACTGAAGCTTTCTTT; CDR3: CASSLLGVPANTEAFF
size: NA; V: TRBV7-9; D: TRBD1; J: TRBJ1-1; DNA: TGTGCCAGCAGCATACAGGGGGTCACTGAAGCTTTCTTT; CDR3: CASSIQGVTEAFF
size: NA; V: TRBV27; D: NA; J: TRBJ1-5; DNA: TGTGCCAGCAGTTTATCAGTGTTTCAGCCCCAGCATTTT; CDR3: CASSLSVFQPQHF
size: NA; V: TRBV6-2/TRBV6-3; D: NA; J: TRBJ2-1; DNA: TGTGCCAGCAGTTACTTAGGTAGGCGCAATGAGCAGTTCTTC; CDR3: CASSYLGRRNEQFF
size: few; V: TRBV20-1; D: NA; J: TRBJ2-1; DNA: TGCAGTGCCTTACCCTCTCTAGGGCAGTTTTTCTACAATGAGCAGTTCTTC; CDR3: CSALPSLGQFFYNEQFF
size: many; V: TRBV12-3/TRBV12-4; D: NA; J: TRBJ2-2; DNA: TGTGCCAGCAGTTCCCGAGGGGGGGCATACGGGGAGCTGTTTTTT; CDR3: CASSSRGGAYGELFF
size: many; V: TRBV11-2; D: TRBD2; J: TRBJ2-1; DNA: TGTGCCAGCAACTCAGACGGACTAGCGGGAGGAGGTGAGCAGTTCTTC; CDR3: CASNSDGLAGGGEQFF
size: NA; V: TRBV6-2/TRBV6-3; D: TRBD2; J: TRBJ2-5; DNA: TGTGCCAGCAGACCACTAGCGGAGCGAGAGACCCAGTACTTC; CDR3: CASRPLAERETQYF
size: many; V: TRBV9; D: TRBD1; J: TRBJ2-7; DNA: TGTGCCAGCAGCGCGAGATCGGGACAGACTTACGAGCAGTACTTC; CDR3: CASSARSGQTYEQYF
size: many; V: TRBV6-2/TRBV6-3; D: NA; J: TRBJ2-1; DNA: TGTGCCAGCAGGATTACAGGGTCTCCCTCGGGTGAGCAGTTCTTC; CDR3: CASRITGSPSGEQFF